The clone carrying this T cell receptor (beta chain) was observed at least ten times. The target antigen is unknown. As it was prepared, the TCRbeta library received unique molecular identifiers. TCRdb re-derived calls from the PCR reads in MiXCR, one entry per CDR3 protein. The table lists 220,000 or so distinct CDR3 sequences, roughly 8% of them singletons. Germline lookup yields CDR1 SGDLS and CDR2 YYNGEE. This CDR3 is built from 15 residues. The V end lost 0 bases, the J end lost 1 base, and 9 bases lay between the germline ends. This sample was included in a study of T-cell reconstitution after alpha-beta-depleted transplantation in children. The study's findings and limits: Recipient T cells and thymic progenitors that survived were the source of the high TCRbeta diversity seen at day 60 in some patients. About two months after transplant, alpha-beta T cells reportedly came from several hundred expanded graft clones.

This chain uses TRBV9 with TRBJ2-3; no definite D call. The sample in question was PBMCs, mostly from graft donor cells, obtained 180 days after TCRalphabeta/CD19-depleted stem cell transplant. The TCR was taken from a male patient under 18 who had a stem cell transplant for acute lymphoblastic leukemia, so the T cells may come from the graft donor. The CDR3 nucleotides read TGTGCCAGCAGCGTAGAAGGTTTCCGCACAGATACGCAGTATTTT. The encoded protein is CASSVEGFRTDTQYF. The whole variable domain, filled in from reference TRBV9 and TRBJ2-3, reads DSGVTQTPKHLITATGQRVTLRCSPRSGDLSVYWYQQSLDQGLQFLIQYYNGEERAKGNILERFSAQQFPDLHSELNLSSLELGDSALYFCASSVEGFRTDTQYFGPGTRLTVL.